This TCR beta chain was sequenced in a study of blood T cell repertoires in COVID-19. Germline trimming cut 4 bases from V and 8 bases from J; bases unmatched to any gene: 9. Per the germline V gene, CDR1 is SGHTA and CDR2 is FQGTGA. This CDR3 contains 15 residues. In the original processing: Amplification of reference gene primers was used by the study to estimate nucleated cell counts. Profiling relied on immunoSEQ multiplex PCR, and the TCRdb table lists in-frame clones only, not all of them. D and trimming come from the DNA, and the V and J calls and clone size come from that table. The table includes about 160,000 clones, around nine tenths detected once.

This chain links TRBV7-3 with TRBJ2-1; 9 bases map to TRBD1. The source is a woman in her 70s with COVID-19, enrolled during active disease. Sequences were obtained from peripheral blood. This chain's CDR3 is CASSSPGTGTDEQFF. In DNA form, the CDR3 reads TGTGCCAGCAGCTCTCCCGGGACAGGGACCGATGAGCAGTTCTTC. Full variable domain (outside the CDR3, taken from reference TRBV7-3 and TRBJ2-1): GAGVSQTPSNKVTEKGKYVELRCDPISGHTALYWYRQSLGQGPEFLIYFQGTGAADDSGLPNDRFFAVRPEGSVSTLKIQRTERGDSAVYLCASSSPGTGTDEQFFGPGTRLTVL.